Below, 6 T cell receptor beta chains from the same sample are listed, as sequenced in a study of blood T cell repertoires in COVID-19. Method: immunoSEQ multiplex PCR; TCRdb's copy keeps in-frame clones and lacks some. Of some 150,000 clones listed, around 87% were seen once; the top ten hold around 8.6%. The sequencing input was peripheral blood. These receptors were obtained from a woman aged 45-65 years with active or convalescent COVID-19.

The chain carries TRBV3-1 (or the pseudogene TRBV3-2) and TRBJ1-2; 8 bases map to TRBD1. CDR3 length equals 14 residues. Germline V gives CDR1 LGHDT, CDR2 YNNKEL (reference sequence). Trimming at V came to 3 bases and at J to 9 bases, leaving 9 bases not matched to a gene. CDR3 loop: CASSQTRQGRSYTF. CDR3 sequence (DNA): TGTGCCAGCAGCCAGACCCGACAGGGGCGCAGCTACACCTTC.

The J gene is TRBJ2-3, the V gene TRBV5-1; 14 bases match TRBD2. J gave up 6 bases and V 4 bases, and 22 bases lay outside the gene matches. Germline V gene sequence: CDR1 SGHRS, CDR2 YFSETQ. The CDR3 loop spans 21 amino acids. CDR3 sequence reads: CASSRLSTQATSGRASDTQYF. The CDR3 nucleotides read TGCGCCAGCAGCCGACTCTCAACCCAAGCGACTAGCGGGAGGGCCTCGGATACGCAGTATTTT.

This chain connects TRBV13 to TRBJ2-7; 7 bases are shared with TRBD2. CDR3 length equals 14 residues. Germline lookup yields CDR1 PRHDT and CDR2 FYEKMQ (reference sequence). V was clipped by 0 bases and J by 7 bases; unmatched bases: 6. The CDR3 sequence: CASSLGGRAGEQYF. The CDR3 nucleotides read TGTGCCAGCAGCTTAGGTGGGAGGGCTGGGGAGCAGTACTTC.

The CDR3 loop reads CASSPGTAAMWQYF. CDR3 DNA sequence: TGTGCCAGCAGTCCCGGGACAGCAGCTATGTGGCAGTACTTC. The rearrangement joins TRBV6-2 or TRBV6-3 to TRBJ2-7; TRBD1 matches 7 bases. The CDR3 sequence is 14 residues long. V gave up 5 bases and J gave up 9 bases; unmatched junction bases: 13. Germline CDR1 and CDR2: MNHEY and SVGEGT.

This chain uses TRBV5-5 with TRBJ1-1; no definite D call. Trimming pared 7 bases from V and 1 base from J, leaving 14 bases between. The germline V gene has CDR1 SGHKS and CDR2 YYEKEE (reference sequence). The CDR3 contains 14 residues. As DNA, the CDR3 is TGTGCCAGCTCCCCTCTAAACTCGAACACTGAAGCTTTCTTT. Translating it yields CASSPLNSNTEAFF.

This clone was seen a single time. The J gene is TRBJ1-2, the V gene TRBV19, with 9 bases matching TRBD1. Germline V gene lookup returns CDR1 LNHDA and CDR2 SQIVND (reference sequence). The V gene end was trimmed by 6 bases and the J gene end by 2 bases; junction bases not matched to a gene: 7. The length of the CDR3 is 15 residues. The CDR3, as DNA: TGTGCCAGTAGCCCCGGACAGGGGCTGAACTATGGCTACACCTTC. Amino acid sequence: CASSPGQGLNYGYTF.